The 28 T cell receptor beta chains presented below share a single source sample, sequenced in a study of blood T cell repertoires in COVID-19. Here immunoSEQ multiplex PCR was the method, and the copy in TCRdb shows in-frame clones only, minus some. The sample yields 30,000 to 45,000 clones, over 80% seen once. The material sequenced was peripheral blood. Receptor source: a human donor in a cohort sampled during active COVID-19.

The chain recombines TRBV6-5 with TRBJ1-4; 7 positions match TRBD1. The CDR3 totals 14 residues. After removal of 6 bases from V and 5 bases from J, the junction contained 6 bases not matched to a gene. Germline V gene lookup returns CDR1 MNHEY and CDR2 SVGAGI. CDR3 loop: CASSPTGVNEKLFF. The CDR3 bases are TGTGCCAGCAGCCCCACAGGGGTGAATGAAAAACTGTTTTTT.

This chain links TRBV6-6 with TRBJ2-1; no clear D gene. V was clipped by 7 bases and J by 3 bases, with 10 bases between them. Germline V gene data show CDR1 as MNHNY and CDR2 as SVGAGI (reference sequence). This CDR3 contains 13 residues. The CDR3 DNA reads as TGTGCCAGCATGAGTCTCATCTACAATGAGCAGTTCTTC. Protein: CASMSLIYNEQFF.

The chain has TRBV6-1 and TRBJ2-7, with 12 bases fitting TRBD2. The CDR3 is 19 residues long. Per the germline V gene, CDR1 is MNHNS and CDR2 is SASEGT. V trimming: 2 bases; J trimming: 4 bases; junction bases outside the gene matches: 15. As DNA, the CDR3 is TGTGCCAGCAGTGAAAAGGACTCGGTCTCTAGCGGGGGGGTATACGAGCAGTACTTC. It translates to CASSEKDSVSSGGVYEQYF.

The genes are TRBV5-1 and TRBJ2-3, with TRBD2 matching 10 bases. The germline gives CDR1 SGHRS, CDR2 YFSETQ. With V trimmed by 3 bases and J by 4 bases, 5 bases remained unmatched. The CDR3 covers 15 residues. CDR3 protein: CASSWSGGVPDTQYF. CDR3 DNA sequence: TGCGCCAGCAGCTGGAGCGGGGGGGTCCCAGATACGCAGTATTTT. Variable domain in full (rest from reference TRBV5-1 and TRBJ2-3): KAGVTQTPRYLIKTRGQQVTLSCSPISGHRSVSWYQQTPGQGLQFLFEYFSETQRNKGNFPGRFSGRQFSNSRSEMNVSTLELGDSALYLCASSWSGGVPDTQYFGPGTRLTVL.

This chain joins TRBV11-2 and TRBJ2-1, with 7 nucleotides matching TRBD2. The V segment lost 4 bases and the J segment 6 bases; nucleotides outside the gene matches: 12. CDR3 length: 16 amino acids. The germline V gene has CDR1 SGHAT and CDR2 FQNNGV. CDR3 sequence: CASSSQRGLGVNEQFF. CDR3 bases: TGTGCCAGCAGCTCCCAGCGGGGCCTTGGGGTCAATGAGCAGTTCTTC.

The V and J genes are TRBV7-9 and TRBJ1-1, with a weak D call TRBD1 (6 bases). The CDR3 has 12 residues. CDR1 is SEHNR and CDR2 is FQNEAQ in the germline V gene (reference sequence). V was shortened by 8 bases and J by 6 bases, with 13 bases between the two germline ends. DNA for the CDR3: TGTGCCAGCGCGGCAGGGACACCTGAAGCTTTCTTT. It translates to CASAAGTPEAFF.

The rearrangement joins TRBV6-5 to TRBJ1-1; unclear D gene. The V gene's germline CDR1 is MNHEY and CDR2 SVGAGI. The CDR3 extends over 14 amino acids. V was clipped by 6 bases and J by 3 bases, with 14 bases between them. The CDR3 sequence: CASRTDFPDTEAFF. CDR3 sequence (DNA): TGTGCCAGCAGAACAGATTTCCCGGACACTGAAGCTTTCTTT.

The chain employs TRBV19 and TRBJ1-2, with D unclear. This CDR3 has 13 residues. V was shortened by 3 bases and J by 7 bases, with 12 bases between the two germline ends. CDR1 and CDR2 from the germline V gene are LNHDA and SQIVND (reference sequence). Written as DNA, the CDR3 is TGTGCCAGTAGTATCACGGGTCATAGTGGCTACACCTTC. As protein: CASSITGHSGYTF.

This clone is a singleton in its sample. The rearrangement uses TRBV5-8 and TRBJ2-7; 15 bases are shared with TRBD2. Germline V gene sequence: CDR1 SGHTS, CDR2 YDEGEE. The junction had 10 bases not matched to a gene; V was cut back by 4 bases and J by 2 bases. The CDR3 loop spans 18 amino acids. CDR3 in DNA: TGTGCCAGCAGCCATCTCGGGACTAGCGGGGGGAGGACCTACGAGCAGTACTTC. Its translation: CASSHLGTSGGRTYEQYF.

On this clone itself: Germline is not matched at one junction end, which may reflect a read error. The chain links TRBV28 to TRBJ2-7; D perhaps matches TRBD1 (6 bases). Germline V lookup: CDR1 MDHEN, CDR2 SYDVKM. This CDR3 contains 14 residues. CDR3 nucleotides: TGTGCCAGCAGTTTTTTGGGACAAGTCTACGGGCAGTACTTC. It is translated as CASSFLGQVYGQYF.

This clone was found once. The rearrangement uses TRBV6-2 or TRBV6-3 and TRBJ2-1, with TRBD1 as a possible D gene (6 bases). CDR3 length equals 14 residues. V was pared by 5 bases and J by 3 bases, with 11 bases between. CDR1 is MNHEY, CDR2 SVGEGT, per germline. The CDR3 DNA reads TGTGCCAGCAGTAGGACAGCTAGCTACAATGAGCAGTTCTTC. It translates to CASSRTASYNEQFF.

This clone was counted a single time. This specimen includes other DNA sequences encoding the same CDR3. The genes are TRBV3-1 (or the pseudogene TRBV3-2) and TRBJ1-2; 9 nucleotides align to TRBD1. With V trimmed by 2 bases and J by 5 bases, 9 bases remained unmatched. Looked up from germline, CDR1 is LGHDT and CDR2 is YNNKEL (reference sequence). The CDR3 is 16 amino acids. The CDR3 DNA reads as TGTGCCAGCAGCCAAACCGGGACAGGGAGAGGGTATGGCTACACCTTC. It codes for CASSQTGTGRGYGYTF.

The CDR3 region has the DNA TGTGCCAGCAGCAAAGTTCGGCAGGGGGCTCAGCCCCAGCATTTT. Translated: CASSKVRQGAQPQHF. The rearrangement uses TRBV21-1 and TRBJ1-5; the DNA was not used to check the table's D call, TRBD1. TRBV21-1 is a listed pseudogene. This CDR3 comprises 15 residues.

The chain joins TRBV9 to TRBJ2-2; D gene ambiguous. Trimming shortened V by 4 bases and J by 0 bases, and 10 bases separated the two germline ends. The CDR3 spans 15 residues. CDR1 and CDR2 from the germline V gene are SGDLS and YYNGEE. CDR3 protein: CASSSRSANTGELFF. In DNA, the CDR3 is TGTGCCAGCAGCTCCCGGTCGGCGAACACCGGGGAGCTGTTTTTT.

The chain uses TRBV4-3 and TRBJ1-2; possible D gene TRBD1, 5 bases. Per germline, CDR1 LGHNA and CDR2 YSLEER. The V gene lost 1 base and the J gene lost 1 base, with 19 bases spanning the gap. The CDR3 is 18 residues long. The CDR3 region has the DNA TGCGCCAGCAGCCAAGCGGGGGTGCTAGCGCCGAGTAACTATGGCTACACCTTC. Translation: CASSQAGVLAPSNYGYTF.

A word on this clone: Other DNA sequences in this specimen translate into the identical CDR3. This chain uses TRBV5-1 with TRBJ2-7, with 9 bases aligning to TRBD1. J lost 5 bases, V lost 0 bases, and 3 bases had no gene match. CDR3 length equals 14 residues. Looked up from germline, CDR1 is SGHRS and CDR2 is YFSETQ. The CDR3, as DNA: TGCGCCAGCAGCTTGGGGACAGGGGCCCACGAGCAGTACTTC. It encodes CASSLGTGAHEQYF.

The chain joins TRBV7-9 to TRBJ1-2; 9 positions agree with TRBD1. This CDR3 comprises 15 residues. The germline V gene encodes CDR1 SEHNR and CDR2 FQNEAQ (reference sequence). With 1 base clipped from V and 5 bases from J, the junction kept 5 bases outside the gene matches. CDR3 region: CASSLGGQGPYGYTF. DNA of the CDR3: TGTGCCAGCAGCTTAGGGGGACAGGGACCGTATGGCTACACCTTC.

The chain links TRBV11-2 to TRBJ1-2; 7 bases agree with TRBD1. The CDR3 is 16 residues long. The V gene's germline CDR1 is SGHAT and CDR2 FQNNGV. Trimming at V came to 0 bases and at J to 0 bases, leaving 4 bases not matched to a gene. The DNA for the CDR3 is TGTGCCAGCAGCTTAGACAGGGGGGAGCCTAACTATGGCTACACCTTC. Residues: CASSLDRGEPNYGYTF. Full variable domain (remainder filled in from reference TRBV11-2 and TRBJ1-2): EAGVAQSPRYKIIEKRQSVAFWCNPISGHATLYWYQQILGQGPKLLIQFQNNGVVDDSQLPKDRFSAERLKGVDSTLKIQPAKLEDSAVYLCASSLDRGEPNYGYTFGSGTRLTVV.

V gene TRBV2 combines with J gene TRBJ2-7; D perhaps matches TRBD1 (7 bases). The CDR3 spans 15 residues. Trimming shortened V by 8 bases and J by 4 bases, and 21 bases separated the two germline ends. Germline CDR1 SNHLY, CDR2 FYNNEI. The CDR3 sequence is CASYRGGTDLYEQYF. CDR3 DNA: TGTGCCAGCTATCGAGGAGGGACAGACCTTTACGAGCAGTACTTC.

The chain recombines TRBV6-5 with TRBJ2-5; 8 nucleotides line up with TRBD2. CDR3 length: 15 residues. The V segment lost 8 bases and the J segment 5 bases; nucleotides outside the gene matches: 13. In germline, CDR1 is MNHEY, CDR2 SVGAGI. The CDR3 region is CASFPGAGGVETQYF. The CDR3 nucleotides read TGTGCCAGCTTCCCTGGGGCGGGGGGAGTGGAGACCCAGTACTTC.

The chain is built from TRBV4-1 and TRBJ2-2, with TRBD2 matching 8 bases. The V gene end was trimmed by 6 bases and the J gene end by 6 bases; junction bases not matched to a gene: 9. The CDR3 runs 15 residues. Germline V gives CDR1 MGHRA, CDR2 YSYEKL. This CDR3 reads CASSSGGGKSGELFF. The DNA for the CDR3 is TGCGCCAGCAGTTCCGGGGGGGGAAAGTCCGGGGAGCTGTTTTTT.

The CDR3 DNA reads TGTGCCAGCAGCTCGGGACAGGGGGGATCCGAGCAGTACTTC. It translates to CASSSGQGGSEQYF. The gene calls are TRBV7-8 and TRBJ2-7; 11 bases are shared with TRBD1. The CDR3 totals 14 residues. The germline gives CDR1 SGHVS, CDR2 FQNEAQ. V shed 4 bases and J 6 bases; nucleotides not matched to a gene: 5.

V gene TRBV19 combines with J gene TRBJ1-1, with 7 bases identical to TRBD1. J gave up 3 bases and V 7 bases, and 14 bases lay outside the gene matches. Germline V gene sequence: CDR1 LNHDA, CDR2 SQIVND (reference sequence). This CDR3 is 16 amino acids long. CDR3 coding DNA: TGTGCCAGTACTCAAACGGACAGGCTATTATACACTGAAGCTTTCTTT. Residues: CASTQTDRLLYTEAFF.

The chain uses TRBV28 and TRBJ1-6; 8 positions match TRBD1. V lost 6 bases to trimming and J lost 10 bases; unmatched junction nucleotides: 8. The CDR3 totals 14 residues. Per the germline V gene, CDR1 is MDHEN and CDR2 is SYDVKM. DNA for the CDR3: TGTGCCAGCAGGCGGACAGGGATCGGGTCACCCCTCCACTTT. Protein sequence: CASRRTGIGSPLHF.

The V gene is TRBV6-4, the J gene TRBJ1-5; possible D gene TRBD1, 6 bases. This CDR3 has 14 residues. CDR1 MRHNA and CDR2 SNTAGT come from the germline V gene. Trimming stripped 6 bases from V and 5 bases from J, with 14 bases between. CDR3 residues: CASSGQTGYQPQHF. The CDR3 nucleotides read TGTGCCAGCAGCGGACAGACGGGGTATCAGCCCCAGCATTTT.

The chain recombines TRBV5-4 with TRBJ2-1, with 8 bases identical to TRBD2. The V and J ends lost 4 bases and 6 bases, in that order; junction bases with no gene match: 9. The CDR3 sequence is 15 residues long. Germline-derived CDR1 and CDR2 are SGHNT and YYREEE (reference sequence). The DNA of the CDR3 is TGTGCCAGCAGCCACCTGGCGGGGGGCTCCAATGAGCAGTTCTTC. Translated: CASSHLAGGSNEQFF.

The chain joins TRBV9 to TRBJ2-7, with 10 nucleotides matching TRBD2. The J segment lost 2 bases and the V segment lost 3 bases, leaving 5 bases of the junction unmatched. The CDR3 loop spans 15 amino acids. Germline CDR1 SGDLS, CDR2 YYNGEE. The CDR3 protein is CASSALAGETYEQYF. CDR3 nucleotide sequence: TGTGCCAGCAGCGCTCTAGCGGGGGAGACCTACGAGCAGTACTTC.

This chain connects TRBV29-1 to TRBJ1-2, with 7 positions matching TRBD1. In germline, CDR1 is SQVTM, CDR2 ANQGSEA. The CDR3 loop spans 11 amino acids. The ends lost 7 bases at V and 5 bases at J; junction bases unmatched: 4. CDR3: CSAGTAYGYTF. CDR3 sequence (DNA): TGCAGCGCCGGGACAGCATATGGCTACACCTTC.